The next 26 T cell receptor beta chains were all read from a single sample in a study of vaccination and CD4 T cells after COVID-19. The Oncomine TCR Beta short-read assay sequenced DNA from cultured CD4+ T cells. MiXCR, applied by TCRdb to the PCR reads, yields one record per CDR3 protein. Of 10,000 or so distinct CDR3 sequences listed, approximately 53% were seen once; the top ten hold roughly 28%. These TCRs' antigens remain unknown. Documented treatment: approximately 9-day PBMC culture with coronavirus spike peptide pools or control peptides (ViraFEST assay). Sequenced material: CD4+ T cells from blood, cultured in vitro. The receptors here all came from a human donor who had recovered from COVID-19.

V gene TRBV19 combines with J gene TRBJ1-2, with 7 bases aligning to TRBD1. J gave up 2 bases and V 7 bases, and 13 bases lay outside the gene matches. CDR3 length: 16 amino acids. Germline V gene lookup returns CDR1 LNHDA and CDR2 SQIVND (reference sequence). The CDR3 loop is CASIPSIGRGNYGYTF. CDR3 nucleotides: TGTGCCAGTATCCCCTCAATAGGCAGGGGGAACTATGGCTACACCTTC. Full variable domain (outside the CDR3, taken from reference TRBV19 and TRBJ1-2): DGGITQSPKYLFRKEGQNVTLSCEQNLNHDAMYWYRQDPGQGLRLIYYSQIVNDFQKGDIAEGYSVSREKKESFPLTVTSAQKNPTAFYLCASIPSIGRGNYGYTFGSGTRLTVV.

The CDR3 DNA reads TGTGCCAGCAGCTTGGAAGGAACAGGACGTGCAGATACGCAGTATTTT. Its translation: CASSLEGTGRADTQYF. This chain joins TRBV5-4 and TRBJ2-3; tentatively, D is TRBD1 (5 bases). With 0 bases removed from V and 4 bases from J, the gap between germline ends came to 15 bases. The CDR3 loop spans 16 amino acids. Per the germline V gene, CDR1 is SGHNT and CDR2 is YYREEE (reference sequence). Complete variable domain (other parts from reference TRBV5-4 and TRBJ2-3): ETGVTQSPTHLIKTRGQQVTLRCSSQSGHNTVSWYQQALGQGPQFIFQYYREEENGRGNFPPRFSGLQFPNYSSELNVNALELDDSALYLCASSLEGTGRADTQYFGPGTRLTVL.

This chain links TRBV5-4 with TRBJ1-6; 9 nucleotides match TRBD1. V gave up 0 bases and J gave up 9 bases; unmatched junction bases: 1. The CDR3 consists of 14 residues. Germline V gene lookup returns CDR1 SGHNT and CDR2 YYREEE (reference sequence). The DNA of the CDR3 is TGTGCCAGCAGCTTGGGACAGGGGGTTTCACCCCTCCACTTT. Encoded protein: CASSLGQGVSPLHF.

The chain has TRBV6-1 and TRBJ1-3; 10 bases line up with TRBD1. Germline loops: CDR1 MNHNS, CDR2 SASEGT. Trimming cost V 7 bases and J 0 bases; bases outside gene matches: 6. CDR3 length: 16 residues. This CDR3 reads CASISGTGASGNTIYF. The CDR3, as DNA: TGTGCCAGCATCTCCGGGACAGGGGCCTCTGGAAACACCATATATTTT.

The chain is built from TRBV12-3 or TRBV12-4 and TRBJ1-1; TRBD1 might be the D (5 bases). V gave up 2 bases and J gave up 1 base, with 5 bases separating them. This CDR3 region has 13 residues. Here the CDR3 reads CASSLQGNTEAFF. The CDR3 coding sequence is TGTGCCAGCAGTTTACAGGGGAACACTGAAGCTTTCTTT.

CDR3 loop: CSARFPGRGPYEQYF. The CDR3 DNA reads as TGCAGTGCCAGATTCCCGGGACGGGGGCCCTACGAGCAGTACTTC. This chain connects TRBV20-1 to TRBJ2-7; D might be TRBD1 or TRBD2, each matching 6 bases. The CDR3 extends over 15 amino acids. V was shortened by 6 bases and J by 2 bases, with 20 bases between the two germline ends. The germline CDR1 and CDR2 sequences are DFQATT and SNEGSKA (reference sequence).

CDR3 nucleotide sequence: TGTGCCAGCAGCCAACTCGGGAGCGGGAACCCCTACGAGCAGTACTTC. Translating it yields CASSQLGSGNPYEQYF. J is TRBJ2-7 and V is TRBV6-2 or TRBV6-3; the match to TRBD2 covers 7 bases. This CDR3 has 16 residues. Germline V gene data show CDR1 as MNHEY and CDR2 as SVGEGT. With 6 bases clipped from V and 2 bases from J, the junction kept 13 bases outside the gene matches.

The chain recombines TRBV11-3 with TRBJ2-1; 11 positions match TRBD2. V trimming: 1 base; J trimming: 8 bases; junction bases outside the gene matches: 10. The length of the CDR3 is 17 residues. Germline values: CDR1 SGHNT, CDR2 YENEEA. CDR3 DNA: TGTGCCAGCAGCTTAGGCCTTCTAGCGGGGGGAGCAGATGAGCAGTTCTTC. It yields the protein CASSLGLLAGGADEQFF.

This CDR3 is CASSPEGAPLTGELFF. CDR3 nucleotide sequence: TGTGCCAGCAGCCCAGAGGGGGCGCCCCTCACCGGGGAGCTGTTTTTT. This chain uses TRBV7-2 with TRBJ2-2, with 7 bases lining up with TRBD1. Germline loops: CDR1 SGHTA, CDR2 FQGNSA. V shed 5 bases and J 4 bases; nucleotides not matched to a gene: 10. This CDR3 is 16 amino acids long.

This rearrangement joins TRBV11-2 to TRBJ1-1, with D perhaps TRBD1 (5 bases). With 2 bases removed from V and 3 bases from J, the gap between germline ends came to 7 bases. Germline CDR1 SGHAT, CDR2 FQNNGV. The CDR3 loop spans 13 amino acids. The CDR3 reads CASSLTGDTEAFF. The CDR3 nucleotides are TGTGCCAGCAGCTTAACAGGAGACACTGAAGCTTTCTTT.

V and J are TRBV20-1 and TRBJ2-7; possibly TRBD2 for D (6 bases). The ends were cut back, 5 bases at V and 4 bases at J, with 18 bases in the middle. Germline CDR1 reads DFQATT; CDR2 reads SNEGSKA (reference sequence). The CDR3 runs to 14 residues. This chain's CDR3 is CSAAIAVKYYEQYF. CDR3 coding DNA: TGCAGTGCTGCTATAGCGGTAAAATATTACGAGCAGTACTTC.

The chain's CDR3 is CASSPSETGYGYTF. The CDR3 DNA reads TGCGCCAGCAGCCCATCCGAAACGGGCTATGGCTACACCTTC. The chain joins TRBV5-1 to TRBJ1-2, with no clear D. This CDR3 comprises 14 residues. Trimming took 4 bases from V and 4 from J, leaving 14 bases between them. Germline CDR1 SGHRS, CDR2 YFSETQ.

The chain uses TRBV7-4 and TRBJ2-3; 10 bases align to TRBD1. CDR3 length: 19 residues. Per germline, CDR1 SGHVT and CDR2 SQSDAQ. Germline trimming cut 5 bases from V and 2 bases from J; bases unmatched to any gene: 16. CDR3 sequence (DNA): TGTGCCAGCAGCAAGCGTCCTGTAGGACAGGGGGGATACACAGATACGCAGTATTTT. Residues: CASSKRPVGQGGYTDTQYF.

V usage is TRBV6-1 and J usage is TRBJ1-4, with D possibly matching TRBD1 (6 bases). V dropped 6 bases and J dropped 8 bases, with 22 bases sitting between them. This CDR3 has 16 residues. CDR1 and CDR2 from the germline V gene are MNHNS and SASEGT. The chain's CDR3 is CASSSPKLGAEEKLFF. For the CDR3, the DNA is TGTGCCAGCAGCTCTCCTAAGCTGGGGGCCGAGGAAAAACTGTTTTTT.

This clonotype has only a few counts. The rearrangement uses TRBV10-3 and TRBJ1-5; 7 bases map to TRBD1. J was trimmed by 7 bases and V by 3 bases; bases with no gene match: 9. CDR1 is ENHRY, CDR2 SYGVKD, per germline. The CDR3 totals 15 residues. This CDR3 reads CAISEEQGIGQPQHF. Here the CDR3 DNA reads TGTGCCATCAGTGAAGAACAGGGGATTGGGCAGCCCCAGCATTTT.

This chain links TRBV27 with TRBJ2-2; D might be TRBD1 (5 bases). The V gene lost 2 bases and the J gene lost 4 bases, with 11 bases spanning the gap. Germline V gene lookup returns CDR1 MNHEY and CDR2 SMNVEV (reference sequence). The length of the CDR3 is 15 residues. Here the CDR3 reads CASSLQGYLTGELFF. CDR3 coding DNA: TGTGCCAGCAGTTTACAGGGCTACCTCACCGGGGAGCTGTTTTTT.

The chain couples TRBV27 to TRBJ1-1; TRBD1 matches at 10 bases. Germline V CDR1 and CDR2: MNHEY, SMNVEV (reference sequence). This CDR3 is 16 amino acids long. The ends lost 6 bases at V and 3 bases at J; junction bases unmatched: 10. The CDR3 nucleotides are TGTGCCAGCAGCGGCCGACAGGGGGCGCTTGACACTGAAGCTTTCTTT. It is translated as CASSGRQGALDTEAFF.

The CDR3 loop reads CASSPQDRGGTEAFF. Written as DNA, the CDR3 is TGTGCCAGCAGTCCCCAAGACAGGGGCGGAACTGAAGCTTTCTTT. The V and J genes are TRBV6-1 and TRBJ1-1; TRBD1 aligns across 8 bases. V lost 5 bases, J lost 5 bases, and 10 bases stayed unmatched. CDR3 size: 15 residues. The V gene's germline CDR1 is MNHNS and CDR2 SASEGT.

The CDR3 is CASSPGTGLKDTQYF. In DNA form, the CDR3 reads TGTGCCAGCTCACCAGGGACAGGTCTTAAAGATACGCAGTATTTT. The chain has TRBV18 and TRBJ2-3; 8 bases align to TRBD1. Looked up from germline, CDR1 is KGHSH and CDR2 is LQKENI. CDR3 length: 15 residues. V lost 2 bases and J lost 5; bases outside the gene matches: 6.

The chain is built from TRBV11-1 and TRBJ1-2; D perhaps matches TRBD1 (5 bases). Germline V gives CDR1 SGHAT, CDR2 FQDESV (reference sequence). The CDR3 has 13 residues. V gave up 5 bases and J gave up 5 bases, with 12 bases separating them. CDR3 sequence: CASSRDGIYGYTF. The CDR3 nucleotides are TGTGCCAGCAGCAGGGACGGAATATATGGCTACACCTTC.

This sequence joins TRBV2 and TRBJ2-3, with TRBD1 matching over 7 bases. J gave up 2 bases and V 10 bases, and 6 bases lay outside the gene matches. CDR1 SNHLY and CDR2 FYNNEI come from the germline V gene. This CDR3 is built from 13 residues. CDR3 sequence reads: CANRDSSTDTQYF. The CDR3 coding sequence is TGTGCCAACCGGGACAGCTCCACAGATACGCAGTATTTT.

Here the CDR3 reads CSALQGVGSPLHF. The DNA for the CDR3 is TGCAGTGCTTTACAGGGGGTAGGGTCACCCCTCCACTTT. The J gene is TRBJ1-6, the V gene TRBV20-1, with 8 bases aligning to TRBD1. Germline loops: CDR1 DFQATT, CDR2 SNEGSKA (reference sequence). The CDR3 spans 13 residues. After removal of 5 bases from V and 10 bases from J, the junction contained 7 bases not matched to a gene.

The CDR3 DNA follows: TGTGCCAGCAGCTTAGGCGGGGCCCAAGAGACCCAGTACTTC. Translation gives CASSLGGAQETQYF. V usage is TRBV7-3 and J usage is TRBJ2-5; a possible D gene is TRBD2 (6 bases). The germline V gene encodes CDR1 SGHTA and CDR2 FQGTGA. This CDR3 has 14 residues. Trimming shortened V by 2 bases and J by 1 base, and 8 bases separated the two germline ends.

This chain links TRBV7-2 with TRBJ2-3; D is undetermined. The germline gives CDR1 SGHTA, CDR2 FQGNSA. Trimming left V 1 base short and J 2 bases short, with 10 bases between. This CDR3 spans 15 amino acids. The CDR3 bases are TGTGCCAGCAGCTTAGGACAAGCCTCCACAGATACGCAGTATTTT. This codes for CASSLGQASTDTQYF.

This clonotype showed up just a few times. CDR3 amino acids: CASSDELTGTDTQYF. The CDR3 DNA sequence: TGTGCCAGCAGTGACGAGCTAACTGGCACAGATACGCAGTATTTT. This chain links TRBV2 with TRBJ2-3; D remains unclear. Germline CDR1 and CDR2: SNHLY and FYNNEI. Trimming took 3 bases from V and 1 from J, leaving 11 bases between them. CDR3 size: 15 residues.

The gene calls are TRBV6-1 and TRBJ1-5; the D gene is possibly TRBD1 (6 bases). V was cut by 5 bases and J by 1 base, with 15 bases left in between. Germline V gene lookup returns CDR1 MNHNS and CDR2 SASEGT. CDR3 length: 16 residues. The CDR3 sequence is CASSTQTGMSNQPQHF. The CDR3 DNA reads as TGTGCCAGCAGTACACAAACAGGGATGAGCAATCAGCCCCAGCATTTT.